This T cell receptor beta chain was obtained from a study of cytomegalovirus exposure and HLA in healthy donors. Study-wide findings and caveats: The only immune exposure information that was available was CMV serostatus.

For this clone: Its antigen remains unknown.

PCR involved 60 Vbeta and 13 Jbeta primers. Some clones are missing from TCRdb's copy, which holds only in-frame ones; the method was immunoSEQ multiplex PCR. Of around 160,000 clones in the sample, approximately 88% were seen once. The germline V gene encodes CDR1 MDHEN and CDR2 SYDVKM. The CDR3 is made up of 11 amino acids. Between the trimmed V and J ends, which lost 8 bases and 4 bases, there was a span of 9 bases. The source of this sequence is a woman under 30 in good health and CMV-seronegative. This chain uses TRBV28 with TRBJ2-7, with D hard to call. Material: PBMCs. The CDR3 region is CASGLDYEQYF. Here the CDR3 DNA reads TGTGCCAGCGGGCTCGATTACGAGCAGTACTTC.